Listed below are T cell receptor beta chains from one sample, sequenced in a study of T cells after yellow fever vaccination. TCRdb recomputed calls from the 5' RACE reads with MiXCR, one row per CDR3 protein. Of roughly 170,000 distinct CDR3 sequences in the sample, 6.2% were seen once. Specimen: CD4+ T cells sorted from PBMCs, collected on the day of the first yellow fever vaccination. The receptors derive from a man younger than 30 who received the YFV17D yellow fever vaccine. The CDR3 runs from the conserved cysteine through the conserved F or W. Fields, in order: clone size, J gene, CDR3 length, V gene, D gene, CDR3 DNA, CDR3 protein. A D gene is named only where the DNA matches it firmly. A row's size may be missing; if present it is once, few, many or a size class.

clone_size: many
j_call: TRBJ1-1
cdr3_length: 15
v_call: TRBV24-1
d_call: -
cdr3_nt: TGTGCCACCAGTGATCCCTCCGCGGAGGGCGCTGAAGCTTTCTTT
cdr3_aa: CATSDPSAEGAEAFF

clone_size: few
j_call: TRBJ1-1
cdr3_length: 15
v_call: TRBV5-4
d_call: -
cdr3_nt: TGTGCCAGCACCCCCCCTGGGTGGCTGGACACTGAAGCTTTCTTT
cdr3_aa: CASTPPGWLDTEAFF

clone_size: few
j_call: TRBJ2-1
cdr3_length: 16
v_call: TRBV7-8
d_call: -
cdr3_nt: TGTGCCAGCAGCTTAGGGGTAGGTAGCGGCTACAATGAGCAGTTCTTC
cdr3_aa: CASSLGVGSGYNEQFF

clone_size: -
j_call: TRBJ1-1
cdr3_length: 13
v_call: TRBV9
d_call: -
cdr3_nt: TGTGCCAGCAGCGTAGCAGGGTTCACTGAAGCTTTCTTT
cdr3_aa: CASSVAGFTEAFF

clone_size: many
j_call: TRBJ1-2
cdr3_length: 14
v_call: TRBV12-3/TRBV12-4
d_call: TRBD1
cdr3_nt: TGTGCCAGCAGTACGGGACAGGCAAACTATGGCTACACCTTC
cdr3_aa: CASSTGQANYGYTF

clone_size: -
j_call: TRBJ1-2
cdr3_length: 15
v_call: TRBV4-1
d_call: -
cdr3_nt: TGCGCCAGCAGCCAAGAACACCTGACTAGTCGTGGCTACACCTTC
cdr3_aa: CASSQEHLTSRGYTF

clone_size: few
j_call: TRBJ2-5
cdr3_length: 15
v_call: TRBV7-2
d_call: TRBD2
cdr3_nt: TGTGCCAGCAGCCCTTGGACTAGACCTCAAGAGACCCAGTACTTC
cdr3_aa: CASSPWTRPQETQYF

clone_size: many
j_call: TRBJ2-3
cdr3_length: 18
v_call: TRBV6-5
d_call: TRBD1
cdr3_nt: TGTGCCAGCAGTTACTCAACAGGGGGGTTCGGGAAGGTAGATACGCAGTATTTT
cdr3_aa: CASSYSTGGFGKVDTQYF

clone_size: few
j_call: TRBJ2-5
cdr3_length: 16
v_call: TRBV5-8
d_call: -
cdr3_nt: TGTGCCAGCAGCTTGGGAGGCACCAGCTTTCAAGAGACCCAGTACTTC
cdr3_aa: CASSLGGTSFQETQYF

clone_size: many
j_call: TRBJ2-1
cdr3_length: 18
v_call: TRBV5-1
d_call: -
cdr3_nt: TGCGCCAGCAGCTTGGCTACCCTGGGGGCTACCGGGTACAATGAGCAGTTCTTC
cdr3_aa: CASSLATLGATGYNEQFF

clone_size: many
j_call: TRBJ2-3
cdr3_length: 16
v_call: TRBV5-6
d_call: TRBD2
cdr3_nt: TGTGCCAGCAGCTTTAGATCTGGAGGCGGGGGAGATACGCAGTATTTT
cdr3_aa: CASSFRSGGGGDTQYF

clone_size: few
j_call: TRBJ2-2
cdr3_length: 16
v_call: TRBV6-5
d_call: -
cdr3_nt: TGTGCCAGCAGTTCTATGGCGGCCAGGAACACCGGGGAGCTGTTTTTT
cdr3_aa: CASSSMAARNTGELFF

clone_size: few
j_call: TRBJ2-5
cdr3_length: 13
v_call: TRBV20-1
d_call: -
cdr3_nt: TGCAGTGCTAGAGATCGCAGGGGAGAGACCCAGTACTTC
cdr3_aa: CSARDRRGETQYF

clone_size: -
j_call: TRBJ1-2
cdr3_length: 13
v_call: TRBV20-1
d_call: -
cdr3_nt: TGCAGTGCTAGGGACAGATCTAACTATGGCTACACCTTC
cdr3_aa: CSARDRSNYGYTF

clone_size: few
j_call: TRBJ1-2
cdr3_length: 13
v_call: TRBV7-9
d_call: -
cdr3_nt: TGTGCCAGCAGTTCAAGACACGCCTATGGCTACACCTTC
cdr3_aa: CASSSRHAYGYTF

clone_size: many
j_call: TRBJ2-3
cdr3_length: 16
v_call: TRBV11-2
d_call: TRBD1
cdr3_nt: TGTGCCAGCAGAAATCAGGGGGCGCTCAGCACAGATACGCAGTATTTT
cdr3_aa: CASRNQGALSTDTQYF

clone_size: many
j_call: TRBJ2-5
cdr3_length: 13
v_call: TRBV29-1
d_call: -
cdr3_nt: TGCAGCGGCCTGCAGCCCGGCCAAGAGACCCAGTACTTC
cdr3_aa: CSGLQPGQETQYF

clone_size: few
j_call: TRBJ2-1
cdr3_length: 20
v_call: TRBV7-2
d_call: TRBD2
cdr3_nt: TGTGCCAGCAGCTTAGCCGGGACTAGCCTCTACCAGAGCTCCTACAATGAGCAGTTCTTC
cdr3_aa: CASSLAGTSLYQSSYNEQFF

clone_size: many
j_call: TRBJ2-1
cdr3_length: 14
v_call: TRBV5-1
d_call: -
cdr3_nt: TGCGCCAGCAGCTTGGACGGGAGTGTGTATGAGCAGTTCTTC
cdr3_aa: CASSLDGSVYEQFF

clone_size: few
j_call: TRBJ1-2
cdr3_length: 16
v_call: TRBV7-9
d_call: TRBD1
cdr3_nt: TGTGCCAGCAGCTTTGGTGACAGGGAAATCAGTCAGGGCTACACCTTC
cdr3_aa: CASSFGDREISQGYTF

clone_size: many
j_call: TRBJ2-3
cdr3_length: 11
v_call: TRBV7-3
d_call: -
cdr3_nt: TGTGCCAGCAGCTTTTTTAGAGCGCAGTATTTT
cdr3_aa: CASSFFRAQYF

clone_size: -
j_call: TRBJ2-3
cdr3_length: 16
v_call: TRBV5-4
d_call: TRBD2
cdr3_nt: TGTGCCAGCAACCGGGGGGGGACCCCAAACTCAGATACGCAGTATTTT
cdr3_aa: CASNRGGTPNSDTQYF

clone_size: few
j_call: TRBJ2-6
cdr3_length: 17
v_call: TRBV12-3/TRBV12-4
d_call: TRBD1
cdr3_nt: TGTGCCAGCAGTTTCGGGACAGGTATCTCTGGGGCCAACGTCCTGACTTTC
cdr3_aa: CASSFGTGISGANVLTF

clone_size: few
j_call: TRBJ2-5
cdr3_length: 14
v_call: TRBV9
d_call: -
cdr3_nt: TGTGCCAGCAGCTCCCGCGCCTCCCCAGAGACCCAGTACTTC
cdr3_aa: CASSSRASPETQYF

clone_size: -
j_call: TRBJ2-3
cdr3_length: 15
v_call: TRBV5-1
d_call: -
cdr3_nt: TGCGCCAGCAGCTCCGGAGAAGCGAGCACAGATACGCAGTATTTT
cdr3_aa: CASSSGEASTDTQYF

clone_size: once
j_call: TRBJ2-5
cdr3_length: 15
v_call: TRBV3-1
d_call: -
cdr3_nt: TGTGCCAGCAGCCAAGATCAAGCGGAGATAGAGACCCAGTACTTC
cdr3_aa: CASSQDQAEIETQYF

clone_size: many
j_call: TRBJ2-1
cdr3_length: 15
v_call: TRBV7-9
d_call: -
cdr3_nt: TGTGCCAGCAGCTTACCCTTGACAGTGTACAATGAGCAGTTCTTC
cdr3_aa: CASSLPLTVYNEQFF

clone_size: many
j_call: TRBJ1-2
cdr3_length: 16
v_call: TRBV11-2
d_call: -
cdr3_nt: TGTGCCAGCAGCTTAGAGGGCAGGGTCAGGTTTCGTGGCTACACCTTC
cdr3_aa: CASSLEGRVRFRGYTF

clone_size: many
j_call: TRBJ2-4
cdr3_length: 13
v_call: TRBV10-1
d_call: -
cdr3_nt: TGCGCCAGCAGTGGTGTAGCCAAAAACATTCAGTACTTC
cdr3_aa: CASSGVAKNIQYF

clone_size: few
j_call: TRBJ1-4
cdr3_length: 15
v_call: TRBV10-3
d_call: TRBD1
cdr3_nt: TGTGCCATCAGTGAGTCGACAGGGGAGGTTGAAAAACTGTTTTTT
cdr3_aa: CAISESTGEVEKLFF

clone_size: -
j_call: TRBJ1-5
cdr3_length: 18
v_call: TRBV6-2/TRBV6-3
d_call: -
cdr3_nt: TGTGCCAGCAGTTACATTGCCGCTAAGTCGGGGAGCAATCAGCCCCAGCATTTT
cdr3_aa: CASSYIAAKSGSNQPQHF

clone_size: many
j_call: TRBJ1-5
cdr3_length: 13
v_call: TRBV10-3
d_call: -
cdr3_nt: TGTGCCATCAGTGCGCGGGAGGATCAGCCCCAGCATTTT
cdr3_aa: CAISAREDQPQHF

clone_size: few
j_call: TRBJ1-2
cdr3_length: 18
v_call: TRBV24-1
d_call: TRBD1
cdr3_nt: TGTGCCACCAGTGATTGGAGGACAGGGGGTGCTTCTGGCTATGGCTACACCTTC
cdr3_aa: CATSDWRTGGASGYGYTF

clone_size: many
j_call: TRBJ1-5
cdr3_length: 16
v_call: TRBV6-1
d_call: -
cdr3_nt: TGTGCCAGCAGTGAGCGTCAGGGAAAAGAGGATCAGCCCCAGCATTTT
cdr3_aa: CASSERQGKEDQPQHF

clone_size: -
j_call: TRBJ2-7
cdr3_length: 14
v_call: TRBV10-3
d_call: TRBD2
cdr3_nt: TGTGCCATCAGGACTAGCGGGGGGGTATACGAGCAGTACTTC
cdr3_aa: CAIRTSGGVYEQYF

clone_size: few
j_call: TRBJ1-5
cdr3_length: 15
v_call: TRBV28
d_call: -
cdr3_nt: TGTGCCAGCACCTCGGGAATGGAGGGCAATCAGCCCCAGCATTTT
cdr3_aa: CASTSGMEGNQPQHF

clone_size: many
j_call: TRBJ2-3
cdr3_length: 20
v_call: TRBV14
d_call: TRBD2
cdr3_nt: TGTGCCAGCAGCCAAGATGCCCCCCCCCTAGCGGGGGACCTCACAGATACGCAGTATTTT
cdr3_aa: CASSQDAPPLAGDLTDTQYF

clone_size: many
j_call: TRBJ1-2
cdr3_length: 15
v_call: TRBV28
d_call: -
cdr3_nt: TGTGCCAGCAGTTTTTACAGGTCCTCTAACTATGGCTACACCTTC
cdr3_aa: CASSFYRSSNYGYTF

clone_size: few
j_call: TRBJ2-1
cdr3_length: 15
v_call: TRBV7-2
d_call: -
cdr3_nt: TGTGCCAGCAGCAGAGCCGGAAGCTCCTACAATGAGCAGTTCTTC
cdr3_aa: CASSRAGSSYNEQFF